Included here is one T cell receptor beta chain sequence, with context. This clone was counted once. Its target antigen remains unknown. Base qualities are not at hand, and no much larger clone is one base apart. CDR1 and CDR2 (SGHNT, YYREEE) derive from the germline V gene (reference sequence). The CDR3 sequence holds 15 residues, the cysteine and phenylalanine included. The DNA shown is the 45-base CDR3, in frame from base 1. For this chain, trimming is 2 bases at the V end and 4 bases at the J end, and the number of junction bases without a gene match is 3. The data stem from a study of cytomegalovirus exposure and HLA in healthy donors (dated by TCRdb to the late 2010s). For the wider study: According to an earlier analysis of around 600 of the donors, about 190 million T cells yielded 117 million unique TCR beta sequences and about 300 Gb of sequence data. To predict cytomegalovirus infection status, the study brought together high-throughput TCR immunosequencing, statistical association of individual TCRs with disease status, and machine learning. On average, roughly 250,000 unique TCR beta nucleotide sequences were sequenced per donor among roughly 430 genotyped donors of the cohort, with roughly 18% of those sequences being non-productive. A later analysis re-analyzed previously published TCR beta repertoires from 500 to 700 donors and added high-resolution HLA genotyping to study TCR occurrence patterns. The study was designed to test whether signatures of past pathogen exposure could be identified by cataloging public T cell receptors. Both class I and class II loci were covered by HLA typing, at four-digit resolution. An early release that covered roughly 600 HLA-typed donors contained approximately 300 gigabases of sequencing data and tens of millions of unique TCR sequences. An earlier analysis of around 640 of the donors used high-throughput TCR beta sequencing to judge whether each TCR beta V gene segment behaved as functional or pseudogenic. In the later analysis, no new phenotypic data were used to find candidate immune exposures; instead, reliance was placed on TCR beta sequences and their occurrence across donors. Typing coverage differed by locus: A, B, C, DRB1 and DQB1 were typed in about 629-640 donors, DQA1 in 522, DPA1 in 600 to 610, and DPB1 in around 440. Alongside the repertoire data, information on donor age, sex, ethnicity and CMV serostatus was compiled. Genome-wide SNP genotypes for about three fifths of the roughly 700 donors were used in a later genetic analysis, which treated that subset as a discovery cohort. Using immunosequencing, the study profiled T cell repertoires from roughly 650 subjects and related those repertoires to cytomegalovirus serostatus. Of the approximately 400 genotyped donors, roughly 85% fell in the genetic ancestry cluster associated with self-reported Caucasian donors. Every repertoire in the discovery cohort had been generated on one and the same sequencing platform. Roughly 5 DR-DQ haplotypes were treated as single units for association and clustering because of strong linkage in the cohort. In addition to the first cohort of 666 subjects, a separate validation cohort of 120 different subjects was used. The full study reports these points: The study listed 150 to 200 TCR beta chains as associated with cytomegalovirus. In this cohort, only TCR beta chains were sequenced, and detectable features were limited by the absence of alpha or paired-chain data. A cluster of highly shared sequence variants was judged likely to represent a technical artifact of the sequencing pipeline. Linkage disequilibrium might explain the correlated functional status among segregating V segments, but an unknown experimental factor could not be excluded. Because some donors lacked HLA typing at each locus, the association tests relied only on the typed subset. Compared with equally common non-associated chains, HLA-associated TCR beta chains in a later analysis were more clonally expanded and had lower generation probabilities. The classifier was reported to diagnose cytomegalovirus status with high specificity and sensitivity in both the original and validation cohorts. Roughly uniform sequencing depth across donors was assumed in presence/absence analyses, although this assumption may not hold. In vitro tests confirmed that a few of the cytomegalovirus-associated TCR beta chains recognize cytomegalovirus antigens. According to the authors, the approach could potentially be generalized to other disease states and immunological phenotypes. In a later analysis, several top co-occurrence clusters were reported to appear linked to parvovirus B19, influenza, CMV and Epstein-Barr virus. A later analysis associated 17,000 or so TCR beta sequences with specific HLA alleles at a false discovery rate of 0.05. The 87-base-pair reads could not distinguish some IMGT-functional V segments, including TRBV6-2 and TRBV6-3, so those segments were excluded. Most CMV-associated TCR beta chains appeared to be HLA-restricted in a later analysis, and the HLA associations seemed to be driven largely by CMV exposure. Across donors, most TCR sequences were observed very rarely, whereas some public TCRs were present in many individuals. A later genetic analysis reported fewer N-insertions in productive TCRs among donors in an Asian-associated ancestry cluster than the approximately 670-donor mean. Broadly in line with IMGT annotations, most TCR beta V segments showed up in productive rearrangements about 87% or about 30% of the time in an earlier analysis of approximately 600 of the donors. Because counts were too low, some 17 rarely observed V segments, including chromosome 9 orphons, were excluded from the earlier analysis of 587 of the donors. In a later analysis, the rate of TCR association differed among HLA loci, with DRB1 alleles having the most associated TCRs and HLA-C alleles having the fewest. A further reported finding was that TCR beta sequences accurately predicted the HLA-A and HLA-B alleles for most subjects in the first cohort. Immune exposure information for the cohort was limited to CMV serostatus. V-gene and J-gene trimming of TCR beta chains was associated with a missense DCLRE1C variant in a later genetic analysis, and the association was replicated in an independent cohort. Strong co-occurrence of HLA alleles, especially DR and DQ, made assigning TCR associations to individual alleles difficult.

The cohort consisted of 600 or so healthy bone marrow donors. At the time of sampling, every cohort member was nominally healthy, though immune exposures that went unrecorded were likely present. The donor was CMV seropositive and belonged to the group of 250 to 300 seropositive cohort members. Every donor gave a peripheral blood sample, and the peripheral blood mononuclear cells from that sample were used for TCR beta sequencing. Genomic DNA extraction from the blood cell samples was performed with the Qiagen DNeasy Blood Extraction Kit. Library preparation employed the immunoSEQ multiplex PCR assay. For the multiplex PCR, a mixture combining 60 forward primers for TCR Vbeta segments and 13 reverse primers for TCR Jbeta segments was used. The CDR3 region of rearranged TCR beta genes was amplified from genomic DNA by a multiplex PCR assay. The Illumina HiSeq System was used to sequence the amplified TCR beta libraries as 87-base-pair reads. From the authors' description of their analysis: Across the 670 or so repertoires, a later analysis counted tens of millions of unique TCR beta chains, 9 million to 14 million of which were shared by at least two donors. To remove PCR and sequencing errors, raw reads were error-corrected and collapsed into unique sequences using a nearest-neighbor algorithm that merged closely related sequences. CDR3 sequences were aligned to IMGT reference sequences to assign V, D and J gene segments. For a sequence to be retained, a match of at least six nucleotides to both a V gene segment and a J gene segment was required. Rearrangements were called productive when the CDR3 lacked stop codons and stayed in frame with V and J; all others were non-productive. Following IMGT convention, CDR3 was defined as the stretch from the second conserved V-encoded cysteine to the conserved J-encoded phenylalanine. The earlier analysis of fewer than 700 of the donors excluded sequences that lacked an unambiguous match to a single V gene segment. In an earlier analysis of approximately 560 of the donors, a V segment was called functional when productive rearrangements were above 56.7%, and segregating when the standard deviation between donors exceeded 5%. A statistical classification framework was built for diagnosing cytomegalovirus status from the catalog of TCR beta chain sequences. A later analysis assigned V and J genes by comparing TCR nucleotide sequences with IMGT/GENE-DB human TR gene sequences. A later analysis assigned CDR3 sequences and most-parsimonious VDJ recombination scenarios with the TCRdist pipeline. A later analysis defined each TCR beta chain by its CDR3 amino acid sequence plus V-gene family, and excluded reads lacking a unique V-gene family. A later analysis removed several hundred highly shared, low-generation-probability nucleotide sequences to deal with suspected cross-contamination and a sequencing artifact. In a later analysis, a clonal expansion index was calculated for each public chain from normalized within-repertoire ranks of inferred template counts. In a later analysis, generation probabilities were computed using a VDJ recombination model fitted to out-of-frame rearrangements, and the results were checked against IGoR. In a later analysis, TCR-TCR, TCR-HLA and TCR-CMV co-occurrence was scored with hypergeometric tests, and a repertoire-size bias correction was applied to TCR pairs. To estimate false discovery rates, a later analysis permuted the HLA or CMV assignments 20 times. A later analysis grouped co-occurring TCRs with DBSCAN, adding TCRdist sequence similarity when clustering within HLA-allele-positive subsets. Repertoires with fewer than 30,000 or more than 120,000 public chains, plus five repertoires with anomalous nucleotide sharing, were excluded from co-occurrence clustering. Held by TCRdb, this immuneACCESS table contains in-frame sequences only and omits some clones. Under half of the omission traces to an unresolved V gene where checked; the cause of the rest is unknown. V and J calls and clone size are as listed in that table; D and trimming were resolved from the DNA. This sample comprises 90,000 to 130,000 clones, around 80% of them detected only once. The ten largest account for 2.5% to 3% of the sample.

The source material was PBMCs. The chain joins TRBV5-4 to TRBJ2-1; the central 10 bases match TRBD2. The receptor comes from a woman aged 55-75 years in good health and CMV-seropositive. The CDR3 region: CASSLAGGTYNEQFF. Read as DNA, the sequence is TGTGCCAGCAGCTTAGCGGGAGGGACATACAATGAGCAGTTCTTC.